This T cell receptor (beta chain) derives from a study of T cell repertoires in cytomegalovirus infection (dated by TCRdb to between 2019 and 2020). Study-wide context: Peptide stimulations targeted recently identified HLA-C-restricted CMV epitopes, whose presentation resists viral immunomodulation, together with well-studied HLA-B-restricted epitopes. The HLA type of each donor mattered for the analysis, because public TCR beta signatures pointed to carriage of CMV infection along with the matching HLA type. Study-wide conclusions, independent of this receptor: In both this cohort and an independent cohort of 352 donors, the cumulative frequency of public TCR beta family members distinguished carriers of CMV infection plus the relevant HLA type. The ex vivo response was dominated by HLA-C-restricted CMV-specific TCR beta clonotypes, which also provided the single most frequent clonotype in two of eight donors.

Sequencer: Illumina HiSeq 1500. TCRdb trimmed the raw reads at Q25, called clones with MiXCR and kept productive beta chains. Rows with a matching CDR3 protein are joined into one entry that keeps the most common DNA and genes. In all, the sample holds around 800,000 distinct CDR3 sequences, and about 33% of those were seen once. Around 12% of the sample is held by the ten biggest clonotypes. Explained via the paper, the treatment or condition label denotes: in vitro stimulation with specific CMV peptide epitopes to enrich CMV-specific T cells. This clonotype has just one count. Its antigen has not been determined. No much larger clone is present one base from it, and per-base qualities are unavailable. Evidence from one read is weak. This sample comprised cultured CD8+ T cells from PBMCs, obtained from culture after CMV antigen stimulation. The TCR originated in a human donor in good health (CMV status not recorded). Some clones in this sample may be carry-over from other donors' samples.

DNA sequence: TGTGCCAGCAGCCACCGGGACCTATCCTCAAATGAGCAGTTCTTC. Its protein reads: CASSHRDLSSNEQFF. The rearranged chain carries TRBV7-9 and TRBJ2-1; the D element could tentatively be TRBD1 or TRBD2, as 5 bases agree for each. Spanning cysteine to phenylalanine, the CDR3 consists of 15 amino acids. This entry keeps only the CDR3 DNA: 45 bases, framed from base 1. Relative to germline, V is 5 bases shorter and J is 7 bases shorter, with 18 bases between their ends. Reading the germline V gene (reference sequence) gives CDR1 SEHNR and CDR2 FQNEAQ.